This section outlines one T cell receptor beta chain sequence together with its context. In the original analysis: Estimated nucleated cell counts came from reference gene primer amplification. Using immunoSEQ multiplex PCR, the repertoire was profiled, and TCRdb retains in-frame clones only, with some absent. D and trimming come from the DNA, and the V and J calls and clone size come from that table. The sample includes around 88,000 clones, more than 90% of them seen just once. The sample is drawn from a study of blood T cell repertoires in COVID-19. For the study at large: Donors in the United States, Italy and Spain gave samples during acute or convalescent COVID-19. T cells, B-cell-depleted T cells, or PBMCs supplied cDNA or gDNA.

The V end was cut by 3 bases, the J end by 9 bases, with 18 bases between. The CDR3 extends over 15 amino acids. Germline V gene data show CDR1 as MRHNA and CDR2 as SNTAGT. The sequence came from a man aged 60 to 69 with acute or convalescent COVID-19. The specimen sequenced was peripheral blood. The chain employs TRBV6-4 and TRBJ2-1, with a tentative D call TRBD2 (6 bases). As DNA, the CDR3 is TGTGCCAGCAGTGAGGGGGAGGCTGGCCCCAGTGAGCAGTTCTTC. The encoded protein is CASSEGEAGPSEQFF.